This T cell receptor (beta chain) came from a study of lymphopenia after photon versus proton radiotherapy. Remarks on this clone: The antigen remains undetermined.

Germline trimming cut 5 bases from V and 7 bases from J; bases unmatched to any gene: 10. The CDR3 is made up of 14 amino acids. Germline V gene lookup returns CDR1 SGHVS and CDR2 FNYEAQ. Using immunoSEQ multiplex PCR, the repertoire was profiled, and TCRdb retains in-frame clones only, with some absent. The data contain around 64,000 clones, roughly nine tenths of them singletons. Study observations and caveats: Under photons, naive T cells and diversity fell while effector/memory populations rose.

The chain employs TRBV7-6 and TRBJ2-5; 7 nucleotides align to TRBD1. Here the sequenced sample was peripheral blood, taken from a patient treated with proton-based radiotherapy. The clonotype comes from a man of 80 years or more with esophageal cancer. The CDR3 loop is CASSVTGTAATQYF. The DNA of the CDR3 is TGTGCCAGCAGCGTTACCGGGACAGCGGCGACCCAGTACTTC.